Each of the 28 T cell receptor beta chains below was sequenced from the same sample in a study of radiotherapy plus CTLA-4 blockade in lung cancer. The method was immunoSEQ multiplex PCR; TCRdb's version includes in-frame clones alone and lacks a portion of them. The sample contains about 48,000 clones, 82% of which appear only once. Sequences were derived from peripheral blood, sampled from a patient treated with radiotherapy plus ipilimumab. The origin of the receptors is a human donor with non-small cell lung cancer who had stable disease on radiotherapy plus ipilimumab.

The chain has TRBV7-9 and TRBJ2-7; 7 bases are shared with TRBD1. The J segment lost 2 bases and the V segment lost 5 bases, leaving 3 bases of the junction unmatched. The CDR3 has 13 residues. Germline CDR1 SEHNR, CDR2 FQNEAQ (reference sequence). The CDR3 DNA reads as TGTGCCAGCAGCGAGACAGGGCCCTACGAGCAGTACTTC. Translating it yields CASSETGPYEQYF.

The chain employs TRBV18 and TRBJ1-4, with a possible D match to TRBD1 (5 bases). Germline V gene lookup returns CDR1 KGHSH and CDR2 LQKENI. The CDR3 runs to 14 residues. V lost 6 bases to trimming and J lost 2 bases, with 10 bases between them. As DNA, the CDR3 is TGTGCCAGCTCTCCGCAGGGCACTAATGAAAAACTGTTTTTT. Its protein is CASSPQGTNEKLFF.

This chain links TRBV28 with TRBJ2-1; D gene ambiguous. Per the germline V gene, CDR1 is MDHEN and CDR2 is SYDVKM. Trimming cost V 11 bases and J 6 bases, with 11 bases left between them. This CDR3 spans 11 amino acids. For the CDR3, the DNA is TGTGCCTCGAGCCGAGGCAATGAGCAGTTCTTC. Translated: CASSRGNEQFF.

The chain joins TRBV7-2 to TRBJ2-2, with 10 bases lining up with TRBD2. V dropped 2 bases and J dropped 6; count of bases not matched to a gene: 6. From germline, CDR1 is SGHTA and CDR2 FQGNSA. This CDR3 has 16 residues. The CDR3 coding sequence is TGTGCCAGCAGCTTACGAGGAGCGGGAGGGGCCGGGGAGCTGTTTTTT. Protein: CASSLRGAGGAGELFF. Combining the CDR3 with reference TRBV7-2 and TRBJ2-2 gives the whole variable domain GAGVSQSPSNKVTEKGKDVELRCDPISGHTALYWYRQSLGQGLEFLIYFQGNSAPDKSGLPSDRFSAERTGGSVSTLTIQRTQQEDSAVYLCASSLRGAGGAGELFFGEGSRLTVL.

This sequence joins TRBV28 and TRBJ1-2; 8 bases are shared with TRBD1. Trimming cost V 6 bases and J 0 bases; bases outside gene matches: 6. The CDR3 has 15 residues. Germline CDR1 reads MDHEN; CDR2 reads SYDVKM. The CDR3 sequence is CASRGQAAPNYGYTF. The CDR3 DNA sequence: TGTGCCAGCAGGGGACAGGCCGCCCCTAACTATGGCTACACCTTC.

The rearrangement joins TRBV7-9 to TRBJ2-5; no reliable D call. The CDR3 is 15 residues long. Trimming removed 2 bases at V and 5 bases at J, with 15 bases between. Looked up from germline, CDR1 is SEHNR and CDR2 is FQNEAQ (reference sequence). CDR3 amino acids: CASSLKVLRSETQYF. The DNA of the CDR3 is TGTGCCAGCAGCTTAAAAGTTTTACGGTCTGAGACCCAGTACTTC.

The rearrangement links TRBV27 to TRBJ1-5, with TRBD1 identical over 8 bases. J was trimmed by 6 bases and V by 6 bases; bases with no gene match: 13. This CDR3 comprises 16 residues. Per germline, CDR1 MNHEY and CDR2 SMNVEV (reference sequence). The CDR3 is CASRKAGQGRGQPQHF. CDR3 nucleotides: TGTGCCAGCAGGAAGGCCGGACAGGGAAGGGGTCAGCCCCAGCATTTT.

The V call is TRBV7-8, the J call TRBJ2-7; D is perhaps TRBD1 (6 bases). V lost 3 bases and J 0 bases, leaving 12 bases between the germline ends. The germline V gene has CDR1 SGHVS and CDR2 FQNEAQ. The CDR3 runs 15 residues. The CDR3 bases are TGTGCCAGCAGCTTCGACAGGTCGAGCTCCTACGAGCAGTACTTC. It encodes CASSFDRSSSYEQYF.

The V gene is TRBV7-2, the J gene TRBJ2-2; 14 nucleotides match TRBD2. Germline CDR1 is SGHTA and CDR2 is FQGNSA. V lost 5 bases, J lost 4 bases, and 3 bases stayed unmatched. The CDR3 has 16 residues. This CDR3 is CASSLGLAGGTGELFF. CDR3 DNA sequence: TGTGCCAGCAGCCTAGGACTAGCGGGAGGCACCGGGGAGCTGTTTTTT.

A word on this clone: A junction end diverges from the germline sequence, so it may reflect a read error. The chain recombines TRBV28 with TRBJ1-1; 7 nucleotides agree with TRBD1. This CDR3 region has 15 residues. The germline V gene encodes CDR1 MDHEN and CDR2 SYDVKM. CDR3 sequence: CASSLLGQQNTEASF. The DNA of the CDR3 is TGTGCCAGCAGTTTGTTGGGACAGCAGAACACTGAAGCTTCCTTT.

V usage is TRBV6-1 and J usage is TRBJ2-5; TRBD1 matches 7 bases. Trimming took 5 bases from V and 4 from J; bases not matched to a gene: 10. CDR3 size: 15 residues. The germline gives CDR1 MNHNS, CDR2 SASEGT. CDR3 loop: CASSMETGQGETQYF. The CDR3 nucleotides are TGTGCCAGCAGTATGGAGACAGGGCAGGGAGAGACCCAGTACTTC.

The gene calls are TRBV9 and TRBJ2-2, with D uncertain. The CDR3 has 16 amino acids. The V gene's germline CDR1 is SGDLS and CDR2 YYNGEE. With 3 bases removed from V and 2 bases from J, the gap between germline ends came to 14 bases. CDR3 loop: CASSDPPYVNTGELFF. In DNA, the CDR3 is TGTGCCAGCAGCGACCCCCCCTATGTCAACACCGGGGAGCTGTTTTTT.

The chain has TRBV7-2 and TRBJ1-2; 7 nucleotides align to TRBD1. This CDR3 contains 16 residues. The trim removed 4 bases at V and 8 bases at J, leaving 16 bases unmatched. Germline V gene lookup returns CDR1 SGHTA and CDR2 FQGNSA. CDR3 protein: CASSSRGISRGFGYTF. The CDR3 region has the DNA TGTGCCAGCAGCTCCAGAGGAATCAGCAGGGGGTTCGGCTACACCTTC. Full variable domain (remainder filled in from reference TRBV7-2 and TRBJ1-2): GAGVSQSPSNKVTEKGKDVELRCDPISGHTALYWYRQSLGQGLEFLIYFQGNSAPDKSGLPSDRFSAERTGGSVSTLTIQRTQQEDSAVYLCASSSRGISRGFGYTFGSGTRLTVV.

J is TRBJ1-2 and V is TRBV18; 7 bases are a match to TRBD1. Germline CDR1 and CDR2: KGHSH and LQKENI. V lost 3 bases and J lost 8; bases outside the gene matches: 9. The CDR3 spans 14 residues. The CDR3 loop is CASSPYRGQGGYTF. The CDR3 DNA is TGTGCCAGCTCACCCTACAGGGGCCAAGGGGGCTACACCTTC.

The chain joins TRBV6-7 to TRBJ2-4; 8 positions match TRBD2. TRBV6-7 counts as an open reading frame of uncertain function. The V and J ends lost 0 bases and 0 bases, in that order; junction bases with no gene match: 7. The CDR3 sequence is 18 residues long. This CDR3 reads CASSYSKQRELAKNIQYF. The CDR3, as DNA: TGTGCCAGCAGTTACTCGAAACAGCGGGAGCTAGCCAAAAACATTCAGTACTTC.

The chain combines TRBV7-6 with TRBJ2-7; 10 bases are shared with TRBD1. The CDR3 has 15 residues. Losses at the gene ends were 1 base for V and 6 bases for J; bases not matched to a gene: 6. CDR1 is SGHVS and CDR2 is FNYEAQ in the germline V gene. The CDR3 is CASSLGGQGTGEQYF. CDR3 nucleotide sequence: TGTGCCAGCAGCTTAGGGGGACAGGGGACAGGCGAGCAGTACTTC.

The chain joins TRBV18 to TRBJ2-1; tentatively, D is TRBD2 (6 bases). The germline V gene has CDR1 KGHSH and CDR2 LQKENI. This CDR3 comprises 14 residues. V shed 3 bases and J shed 5 bases, with 11 bases lying between them. CDR3 coding DNA: TGTGCCAGCTCACCTTTAGCGGATAACAATGAGCAGTTCTTC. The encoded protein is CASSPLADNNEQFF.

CDR3 bases: TGCGCCAGCAGCCAAGGACTGGGGCCAGAGACCCAGTACTTC. Protein: CASSQGLGPETQYF. The gene calls are TRBV4-3 and TRBJ2-5, with D tentatively TRBD1 (5 bases). The CDR3 spans 14 residues. Trimming shortened V by 1 base and J by 4 bases, and 10 bases separated the two germline ends. Germline assignment: CDR1 LGHNA and CDR2 YSLEER.

V usage is TRBV12-5 and J usage is TRBJ2-1; TRBD2 agrees at 7 bases. V lost 0 bases and J lost 4; bases outside the gene matches: 18. The CDR3 contains 20 residues. Per germline, CDR1 LGHNT and CDR2 FRNRAP. CDR3 DNA: TGTGCTAGTGGTTTGGTTGAGGTTGGGGGGGAGTCGTTCAAATACAATGAGCAGTTCTTC. Its translation: CASGLVEVGGESFKYNEQFF.

This clone was observed a few times. The rearrangement uses TRBV27 and TRBJ2-7; 11 nucleotides match TRBD2. With 5 bases clipped from V and 3 bases from J, the junction kept 9 bases outside the gene matches. Germline values: CDR1 MNHEY, CDR2 SMNVEV (reference sequence). The CDR3 totals 16 residues. The CDR3, as DNA: TGTGCCAGCAGTCCAAACGGACTAGCGGGCGGCTACGAGCAGTACTTC. It yields the protein CASSPNGLAGGYEQYF.

This clone was observed a single time. V usage is TRBV6-4 and J usage is TRBJ2-7; 7 bases are a match to TRBD1. The CDR3 is made up of 15 amino acids. With V trimmed by 6 bases and J by 3 bases, 11 bases remained unmatched. Germline lookup yields CDR1 MRHNA and CDR2 SNTAGT. CDR3 residues: CASRHTQGTNYEQYF. The CDR3 nucleotides read TGTGCCAGCAGACACACACAGGGGACGAACTACGAGCAGTACTTC.

The chain carries TRBV18 and TRBJ2-3, with a weak D call TRBD1 (6 bases). With 8 bases removed from V and 2 bases from J, the gap between germline ends came to 20 bases. The CDR3 is made up of 16 amino acids. CDR1 is KGHSH, CDR2 LQKENI, per germline. The CDR3: CASTHGGRTDTDTQYF. The CDR3 DNA is TGTGCCAGCACACACGGTGGTCGGACAGACACAGATACGCAGTATTTT.

The rearrangement links TRBV18 to TRBJ1-1; D remains unclear. V was shortened by 3 bases and J by 1 base, with 6 bases between the two germline ends. The CDR3 runs 13 residues. Germline assignment: CDR1 KGHSH and CDR2 LQKENI. CDR3 loop: CASSPSENTEAFF. The CDR3 DNA reads as TGTGCCAGCTCACCCTCAGAGAACACTGAAGCTTTCTTT.

This rearrangement joins TRBV7-2 to TRBJ1-3, with D unclear. CDR1 and CDR2 from the germline V gene are SGHTA and FQGNSA. The CDR3 spans 15 residues. V lost 5 bases to trimming and J lost 0 bases, with 11 bases between them. CDR3 sequence (DNA): TGTGCCAGCAGCCCGGGATACAACTCTGGAAACACCATATATTTT. Its protein is CASSPGYNSGNTIYF.

This clone was seen a handful of times. This chain uses TRBV11-3 with TRBJ2-1; D is ambiguous. Germline V gives CDR1 SGHNT, CDR2 YENEEA. V was pared by 5 bases and J by 10 bases, with 18 bases between. The CDR3 consists of 14 residues. The chain's CDR3 is CASSQGRRSGEQFF. The DNA for the CDR3 is TGTGCCAGCAGCCAAGGAAGACGGTCCGGGGAGCAGTTCTTC.

J is TRBJ1-2 and V is TRBV7-2; the D is unclear. In germline, CDR1 is SGHTA, CDR2 FQGNSA. V gave up 1 base and J gave up 0 bases, with 6 bases separating them. The CDR3 has 14 amino acids. This chain's CDR3 is CASSLVESNYGYTF. In nucleotides, the CDR3 is TGTGCCAGCAGCTTAGTGGAGTCTAACTATGGCTACACCTTC.

V usage is TRBV6-1 and J usage is TRBJ2-3; 8 nucleotides align to TRBD2. There are 16 residues in the CDR3. V was pared by 3 bases and J by 4 bases, with 9 bases of the junction left unmatched. CDR1 and CDR2 (germline): MNHNS, SASEGT. The CDR3 is CASSDRERELADTQYF. The CDR3 DNA reads as TGTGCCAGCAGTGATCGGGAGCGGGAGTTGGCAGATACGCAGTATTTT.

The genes are TRBV5-1 and TRBJ1-1; tentatively, D is TRBD1 (5 bases). The CDR3 runs 14 residues. V was trimmed by 3 bases and J by 2 bases, leaving 11 bases between them. Germline values: CDR1 SGHRS, CDR2 YFSETQ. CDR3 region: CASSSWTSNTEAFF. In nucleotides, the CDR3 is TGCGCCAGCAGCTCGTGGACAAGCAACACTGAAGCTTTCTTT.